This TCR beta chain was profiled in a study of blood T cells in healthy people across ages. Overall study context: For every two T cells, template switching captured about one barcoded beta molecule.

General study results and limits: No conclusive comparison of naive versus antigen-experienced cells was possible with unsorted PBMCs. Fewer expanded clones and more diversity marked long-lived versus aged donors.

The draw of peripheral blood yielded ten milliliters from each donor. Sample-barcoded 5' priming and a J-beta primer mix drove a second PCR of about 6 to 11 cycles. TCRdb recomputed calls from the 5' RACE reads with MiXCR, one row per CDR3 protein. This table has over a million distinct CDR3 sequences, approximately 63% appearing once. This clonotype has a handful of counts. Its cognate antigen is unknown. The CDR3 is made up of 16 amino acids. Between the trimmed V and J ends, which lost 5 bases and 2 bases, there was a span of 20 bases. CDR1 and CDR2 (germline): DFQATT, SNEGSKA (reference sequence). The rearrangement uses TRBV20-1 and TRBJ2-3, with D possibly being TRBD2 (5 bases). This receptor was taken from a man younger than 35 in good health. What was sequenced was blood. The CDR3 sequence is CSAAGRKAEYTDTQYF. CDR3 nucleotides: TGCAGTGCTGCTGGCCGGAAAGCGGAATACACAGATACGCAGTATTTT.